This T cell receptor (beta chain) was captured by sequencing in a study of T-cell reconstitution after alpha-beta-depleted transplantation in children listed by TCRdb under 2016. As for the study more broadly: Using TCR repertoire profiling, the study followed T-cell immune reconstitution in a quantitative way in children after TCRalphabeta/CD19-depleted allogeneic hematopoietic cell transplantation.

The protocol used for the library was PCR. Sequencing was carried out with an Illumina HiSeq 2500. Molecular barcoding was employed in the preparation of TCR libraries, with unique molecular identifiers being used to normalize TCRbeta repertoire quantification. TCRdb took the public reads, trimmed them with fastp at Q25, ran MiXCR for clone calling and kept in-frame beta chains. Rows with a matching CDR3 protein are joined into one entry that keeps the most common DNA and genes. This sample gives approximately 400,000 distinct CDR3 sequences in total; approximately 10% of them show up just once. The ten biggest clones cover 4.5% to 7% of the sample. Germline trimming: 8 bases from V, 6 bases from J; junction bases outside gene matches: 8. Inclusive of the bounding cysteine and phenylalanine, the CDR3 is 14 residues long. Only the CDR3 DNA stays, 42 bases, in frame from base 1. Points on this clonotype: The antigen it binds to is not known. Base-call qualities are not available, and no considerably larger clone is one nucleotide away.

Rearrangement joined TRBV12-3 or TRBV12-4 to TRBJ2-1; the central 9 bases match TRBD1. The sequence derives from a human donor who donated a stem cell graft to a child with acute myeloid leukemia. The sample here was PBMCs from the stem cell graft donor, taken from the stem cell graft. The DNA sequence is as follows: TGTGCCAGCGGGCCGGGACAGGGCCTCAATGAGCAGTTCTTC. Its product reads: CASGPGQGLNEQFF.